This TCR beta chain appears in the sequencing data of a study of T-cell memory formation after mild COVID-19. TCRdb re-analysed the 5' RACE reads in MiXCR, keeping a single row per CDR3 protein. The sample lists about 180,000 distinct CDR3 sequences; approximately 18% were seen once. The CDR3 runs 18 residues. Germline V lookup: CDR1 MDHEN, CDR2 SYDVKM. J lost 2 bases, V lost 4 bases, and 17 bases had no gene match. The clonotype comes from a man aged 18 to 30 who had mild COVID-19 (a few samples of this study predate the infection). Cell type and time point are not known. Input material: PBMCs or a T cell subset sorted from them (not recorded which). The gene calls are TRBV28 and TRBJ2-7; 7 bases map to TRBD1. CDR3 nucleotides: TGTGCCAGCAGTTCTTATTGGGCCCCTCGACAGGGCACCTACGAGCAGTACGTC. It specifies CASSSYWAPRQGTYEQYV.